The clone carrying this T cell receptor (beta chain) was detected only a few times. Peripheral blood samples of around 9.5 milliliters were drawn from each donor. The data were obtained in a study of blood T cells in healthy people across ages. The CDR3 contains 17 residues. Germline loops: CDR1 MGHRA, CDR2 YSYEKL. V lost 3 bases, J lost 6 bases, and 12 bases stayed unmatched. Alongside a J-beta primer mix, a sample-barcoded 5' primer served in a second PCR lasting about 7 to 12 cycles. In TCRdb, the 5' RACE reads were re-called with MiXCR into one record per CDR3 protein. Here the sample spans under 2 million distinct CDR3 sequences, about 35% being singletons.

The sequenced material came from blood. The chain links TRBV4-1 to TRBJ2-3; 10 bases fit TRBD2. This receptor was obtained from a woman in her twenties or thirties in good health. This CDR3 is CASSQGTSATSGDTQYF. DNA for the CDR3: TGCGCCAGCAGCCAGGGGACTAGCGCCACCTCGGGGGATACGCAGTATTTT.